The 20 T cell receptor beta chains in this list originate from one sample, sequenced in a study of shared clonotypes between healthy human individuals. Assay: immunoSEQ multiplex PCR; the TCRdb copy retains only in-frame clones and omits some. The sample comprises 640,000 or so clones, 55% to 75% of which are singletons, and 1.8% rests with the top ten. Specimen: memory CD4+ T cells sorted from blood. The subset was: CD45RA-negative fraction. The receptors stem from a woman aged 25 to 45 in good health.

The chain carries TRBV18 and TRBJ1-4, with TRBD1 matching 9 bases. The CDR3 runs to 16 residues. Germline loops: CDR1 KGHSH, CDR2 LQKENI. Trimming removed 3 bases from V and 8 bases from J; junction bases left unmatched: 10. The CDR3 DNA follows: TGTGCCAGCTCACCGGATCCGGGACAGGGAACCGAAAAACTGTTTTTT. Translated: CASSPDPGQGTEKLFF.

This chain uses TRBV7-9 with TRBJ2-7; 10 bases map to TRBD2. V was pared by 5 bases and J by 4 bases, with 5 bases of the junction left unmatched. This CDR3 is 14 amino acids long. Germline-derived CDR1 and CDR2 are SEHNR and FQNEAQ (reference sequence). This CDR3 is CASSPSGRGYEQYF. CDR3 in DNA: TGTGCCAGCAGCCCTAGCGGGAGAGGGTACGAGCAGTACTTC.

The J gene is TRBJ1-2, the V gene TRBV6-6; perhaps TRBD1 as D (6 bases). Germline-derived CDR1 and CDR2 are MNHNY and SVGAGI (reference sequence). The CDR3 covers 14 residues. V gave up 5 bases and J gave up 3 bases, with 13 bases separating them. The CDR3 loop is CASSTTGTDYGYTF. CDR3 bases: TGTGCCAGCAGTACCACAGGGACGGACTATGGCTACACCTTC.

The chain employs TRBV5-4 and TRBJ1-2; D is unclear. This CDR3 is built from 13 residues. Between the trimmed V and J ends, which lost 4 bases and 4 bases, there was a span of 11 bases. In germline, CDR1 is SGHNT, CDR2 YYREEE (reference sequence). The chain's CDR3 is CASSPGEGYGYTF. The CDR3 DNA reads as TGTGCCAGCAGCCCCGGGGAGGGCTATGGCTACACCTTC. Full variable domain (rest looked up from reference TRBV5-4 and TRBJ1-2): ETGVTQSPTHLIKTRGQQVTLRCSSQSGHNTVSWYQQALGQGPQFIFQYYREEENGRGNFPPRFSGLQFPNYSSELNVNALELDDSALYLCASSPGEGYGYTFGSGTRLTVV.

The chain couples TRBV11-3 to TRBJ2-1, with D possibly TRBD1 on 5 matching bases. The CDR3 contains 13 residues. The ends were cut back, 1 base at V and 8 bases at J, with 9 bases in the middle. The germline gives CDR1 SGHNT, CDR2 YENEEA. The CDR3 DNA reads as TGTGCCAGCAGCTTAGTAGGGGCCGATGAGCAGTTCTTC. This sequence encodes CASSLVGADEQFF.

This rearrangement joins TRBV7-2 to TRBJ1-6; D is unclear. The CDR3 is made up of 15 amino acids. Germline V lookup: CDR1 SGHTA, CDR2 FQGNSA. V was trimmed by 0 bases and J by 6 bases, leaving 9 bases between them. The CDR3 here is CASSLAQGFNSPLHF. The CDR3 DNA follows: TGTGCCAGCAGCTTAGCGCAAGGGTTTAATTCACCCCTCCACTTT.

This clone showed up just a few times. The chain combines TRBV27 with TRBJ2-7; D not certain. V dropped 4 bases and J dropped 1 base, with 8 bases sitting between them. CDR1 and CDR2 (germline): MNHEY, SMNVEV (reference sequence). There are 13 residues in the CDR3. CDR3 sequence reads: CASSSRGSYEQYF. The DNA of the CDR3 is TGTGCCAGCAGTTCCCGCGGTTCCTACGAGCAGTACTTC.

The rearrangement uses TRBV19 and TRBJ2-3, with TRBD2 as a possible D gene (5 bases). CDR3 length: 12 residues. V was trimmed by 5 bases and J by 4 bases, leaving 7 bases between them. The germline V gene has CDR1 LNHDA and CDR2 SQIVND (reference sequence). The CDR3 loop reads CASSRGSDTQYF. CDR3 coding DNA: TGTGCCAGTAGTCGGGGTTCAGATACGCAGTATTTT.

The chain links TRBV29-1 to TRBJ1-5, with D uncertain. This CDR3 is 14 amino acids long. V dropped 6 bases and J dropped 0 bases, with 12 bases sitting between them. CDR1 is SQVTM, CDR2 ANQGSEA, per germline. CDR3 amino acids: CSVSLLDSNQPQHF. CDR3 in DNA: TGCAGCGTCTCTCTCTTGGATAGCAATCAGCCCCAGCATTTT.

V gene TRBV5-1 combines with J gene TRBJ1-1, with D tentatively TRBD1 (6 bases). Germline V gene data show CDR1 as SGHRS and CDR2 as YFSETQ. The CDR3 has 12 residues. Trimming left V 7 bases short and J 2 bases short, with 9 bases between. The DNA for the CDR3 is TGCGCCAGCCGGACAGATAACACTGAAGCTTTCTTT. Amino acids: CASRTDNTEAFF.

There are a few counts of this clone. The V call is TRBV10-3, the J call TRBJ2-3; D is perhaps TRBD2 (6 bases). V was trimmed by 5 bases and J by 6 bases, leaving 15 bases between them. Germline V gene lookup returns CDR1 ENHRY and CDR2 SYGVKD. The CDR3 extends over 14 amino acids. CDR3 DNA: TGTGCCATCAGTACTCAGGTGGCGGGGGATACGCAGTATTTT. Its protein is CAISTQVAGDTQYF.

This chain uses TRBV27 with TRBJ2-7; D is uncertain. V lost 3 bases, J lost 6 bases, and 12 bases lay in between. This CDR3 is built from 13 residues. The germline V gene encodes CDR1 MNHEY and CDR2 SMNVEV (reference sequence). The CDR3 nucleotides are TGTGCCAGCAGTTTCCGGCTCCTCGGCGAGCAGTACTTC. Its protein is CASSFRLLGEQYF.

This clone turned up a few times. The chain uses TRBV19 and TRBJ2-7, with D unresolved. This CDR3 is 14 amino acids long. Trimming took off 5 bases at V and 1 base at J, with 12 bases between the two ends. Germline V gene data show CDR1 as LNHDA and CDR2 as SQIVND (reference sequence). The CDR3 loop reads CASSPTRRSYEQYF. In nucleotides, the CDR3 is TGTGCCAGTAGTCCAACTCGGAGATCCTACGAGCAGTACTTC.

In DNA, the CDR3 is TGTGCCGCTATCCGGGACAACACCTACGAGCAGTACTTC. This encodes CAAIRDNTYEQYF. The chain is built from TRBV28 and TRBJ2-7; TRBD1 is a possible D gene (6 bases). The CDR3 is 13 amino acids. V gave up 11 bases and J gave up 2 bases, with 16 bases separating them. Germline assignment: CDR1 MDHEN and CDR2 SYDVKM. The variable domain in full, completed from reference TRBV28 and TRBJ2-7, reads DVKVTQSSRYLVKRTGEKVFLECVQDMDHENMFWYRQDPGLGLRLIYFSYDVKMKEKGDIPEGYSVSREKKERFSLILESASTNQTSMYLCAAIRDNTYEQYFGPGTRLTVT.

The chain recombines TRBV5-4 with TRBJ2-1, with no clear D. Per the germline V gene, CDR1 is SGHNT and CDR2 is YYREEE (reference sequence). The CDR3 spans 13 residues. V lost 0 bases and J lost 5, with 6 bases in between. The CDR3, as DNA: TGTGCCAGCAGCTTGGGTTGGGACAATGAGCAGTTCTTC. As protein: CASSLGWDNEQFF.

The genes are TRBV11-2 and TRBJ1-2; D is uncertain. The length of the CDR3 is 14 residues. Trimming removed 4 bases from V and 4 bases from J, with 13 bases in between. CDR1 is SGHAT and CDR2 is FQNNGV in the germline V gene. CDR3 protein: CASSSLPGPYGYTF. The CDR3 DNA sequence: TGTGCCAGCAGCTCGCTACCGGGCCCCTATGGCTACACCTTC.

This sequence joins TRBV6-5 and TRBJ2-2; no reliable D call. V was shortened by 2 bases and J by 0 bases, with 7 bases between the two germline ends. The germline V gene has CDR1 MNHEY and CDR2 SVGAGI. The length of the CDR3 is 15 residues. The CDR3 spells CASSYKGPNTGELFF. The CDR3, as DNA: TGTGCCAGCAGTTACAAGGGTCCGAACACCGGGGAGCTGTTTTTT.

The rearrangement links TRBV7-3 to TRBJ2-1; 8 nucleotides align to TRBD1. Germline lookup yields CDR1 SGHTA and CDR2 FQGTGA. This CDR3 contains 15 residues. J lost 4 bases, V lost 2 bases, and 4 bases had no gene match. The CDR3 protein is CASSLAGQVYNEQFF. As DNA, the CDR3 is TGTGCCAGCAGCTTAGCGGGACAGGTTTACAATGAGCAGTTCTTC.

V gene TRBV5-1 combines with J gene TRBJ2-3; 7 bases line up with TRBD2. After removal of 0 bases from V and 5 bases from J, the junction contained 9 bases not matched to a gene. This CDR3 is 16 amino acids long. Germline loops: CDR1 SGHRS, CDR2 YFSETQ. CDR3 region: CASSLVRGRAVDTQYF. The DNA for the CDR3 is TGCGCCAGCAGCTTGGTCCGAGGGAGGGCCGTAGATACGCAGTATTTT.

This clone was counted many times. The CDR3 loop is CAISDPLRDEQYF. The CDR3 DNA reads as TGTGCCATCAGTGATCCTCTGCGGGACGAGCAGTACTTC. The rearrangement links TRBV10-3 to TRBJ2-7, with a tentative D call TRBD2 (5 bases). CDR3 length: 13 residues. Trimming stripped 3 bases from V and 5 bases from J, with 11 bases between. In germline, CDR1 is ENHRY, CDR2 SYGVKD.